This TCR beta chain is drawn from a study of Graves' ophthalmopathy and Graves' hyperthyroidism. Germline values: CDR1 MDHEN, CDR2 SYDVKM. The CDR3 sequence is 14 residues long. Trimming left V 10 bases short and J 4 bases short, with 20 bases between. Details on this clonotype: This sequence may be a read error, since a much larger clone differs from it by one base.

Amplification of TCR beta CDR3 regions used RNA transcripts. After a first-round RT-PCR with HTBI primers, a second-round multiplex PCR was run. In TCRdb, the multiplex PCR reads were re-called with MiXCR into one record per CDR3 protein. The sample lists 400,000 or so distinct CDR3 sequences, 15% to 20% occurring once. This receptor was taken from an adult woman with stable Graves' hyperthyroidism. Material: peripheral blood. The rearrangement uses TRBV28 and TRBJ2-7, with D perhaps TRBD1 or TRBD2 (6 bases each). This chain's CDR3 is CAITRGGSLYEQYF. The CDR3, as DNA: TGTGCCATCACCCGAGGGGGGTCCCTTTACGAGCAGTACTTC.